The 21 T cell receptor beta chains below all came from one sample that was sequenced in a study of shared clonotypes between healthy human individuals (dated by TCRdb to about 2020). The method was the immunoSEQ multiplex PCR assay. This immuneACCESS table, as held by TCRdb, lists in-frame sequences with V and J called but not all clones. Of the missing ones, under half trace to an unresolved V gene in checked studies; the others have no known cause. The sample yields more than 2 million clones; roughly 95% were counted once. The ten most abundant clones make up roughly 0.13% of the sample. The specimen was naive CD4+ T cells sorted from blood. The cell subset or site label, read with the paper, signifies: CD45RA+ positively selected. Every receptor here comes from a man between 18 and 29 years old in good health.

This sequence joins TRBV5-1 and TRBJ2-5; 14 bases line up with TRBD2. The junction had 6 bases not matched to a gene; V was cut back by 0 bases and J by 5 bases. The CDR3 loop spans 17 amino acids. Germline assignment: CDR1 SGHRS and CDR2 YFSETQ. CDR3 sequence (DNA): TGCGCCAGCAGCTTGGGGGGACTAGCGGGAGTGAAGGAGACCCAGTACTTC. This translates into CASSLGGLAGVKETQYF.

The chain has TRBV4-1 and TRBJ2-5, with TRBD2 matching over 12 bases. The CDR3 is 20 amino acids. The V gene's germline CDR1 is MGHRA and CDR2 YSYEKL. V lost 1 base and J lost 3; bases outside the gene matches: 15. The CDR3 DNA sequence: TGCGCCAGCAGCCAAGTCCCCACCCGGGCTAGCGGGGGGGCAAAAGAGACCCAGTACTTC. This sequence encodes CASSQVPTRASGGAKETQYF.

The CDR3 here is CAWSRTDILLATNEKLFF. The CDR3 nucleotides read TGTGCCTGGTCGAGAACCGACATTTTACTCGCAACTAATGAAAAACTGTTTTTT. This chain joins TRBV30 and TRBJ1-4, with unresolved D. V was shortened by 5 bases and J by 0 bases, with 22 bases between the two germline ends. CDR1 and CDR2 from the germline V gene are GTSNPN and SVGIG (reference sequence). The CDR3 loop spans 18 amino acids. Based on the CDR3 plus reference TRBV30 and TRBJ1-4, the full variable domain is SQTIHQWPATLVQPVGSPLSLECTVEGTSNPNLYWYRQAAGRGLQLLFYSVGIGQISSEVPQNLSASRPQDRQFILSSKKLLLSDSGFYLCAWSRTDILLATNEKLFFGSGTQLSVL.

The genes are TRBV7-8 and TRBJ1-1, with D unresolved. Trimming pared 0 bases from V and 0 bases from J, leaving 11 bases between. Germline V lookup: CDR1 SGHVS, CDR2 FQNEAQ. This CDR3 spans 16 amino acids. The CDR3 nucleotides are TGTGCCAGCAGCTTAGCCGGGATCCATCTGAACACTGAAGCTTTCTTT. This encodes CASSLAGIHLNTEAFF.

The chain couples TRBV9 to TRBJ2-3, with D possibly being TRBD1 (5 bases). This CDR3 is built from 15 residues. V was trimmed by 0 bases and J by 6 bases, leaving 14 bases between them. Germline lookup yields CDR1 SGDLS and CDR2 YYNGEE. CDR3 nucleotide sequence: TGTGCCAGCAGCGTAGGACAGCGTGAAGGCGATACGCAGTATTTT. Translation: CASSVGQREGDTQYF.

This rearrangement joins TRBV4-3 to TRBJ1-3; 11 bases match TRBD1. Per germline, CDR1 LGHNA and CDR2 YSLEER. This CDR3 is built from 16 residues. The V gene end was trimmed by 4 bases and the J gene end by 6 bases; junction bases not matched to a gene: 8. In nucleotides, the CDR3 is TGCGCCAGCAGCCCGACCGGGACAGGGGGACTAAACACCATATATTTT. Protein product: CASSPTGTGGLNTIYF.

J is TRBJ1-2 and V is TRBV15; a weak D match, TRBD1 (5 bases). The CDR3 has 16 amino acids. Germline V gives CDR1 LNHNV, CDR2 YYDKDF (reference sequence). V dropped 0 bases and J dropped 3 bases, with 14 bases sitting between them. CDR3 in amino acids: CATSRDLLGRDYGYTF. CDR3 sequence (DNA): TGTGCCACCAGCAGAGATTTATTGGGGCGCGACTATGGCTACACCTTC.

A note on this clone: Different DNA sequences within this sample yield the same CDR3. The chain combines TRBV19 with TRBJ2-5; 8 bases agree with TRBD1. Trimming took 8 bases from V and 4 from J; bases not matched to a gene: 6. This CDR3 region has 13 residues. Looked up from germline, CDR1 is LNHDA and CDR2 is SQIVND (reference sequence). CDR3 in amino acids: CASSGQGGETQYF. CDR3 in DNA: TGTGCCAGTTCAGGACAGGGCGGAGAGACCCAGTACTTC.

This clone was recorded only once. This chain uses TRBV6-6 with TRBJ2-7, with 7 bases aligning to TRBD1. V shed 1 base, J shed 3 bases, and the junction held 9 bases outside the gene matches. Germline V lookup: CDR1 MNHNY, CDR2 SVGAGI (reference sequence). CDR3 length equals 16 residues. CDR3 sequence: CASSYWQGVPGYEQYF. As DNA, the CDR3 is TGTGCCAGCAGTTACTGGCAGGGGGTTCCTGGCTACGAGCAGTACTTC.

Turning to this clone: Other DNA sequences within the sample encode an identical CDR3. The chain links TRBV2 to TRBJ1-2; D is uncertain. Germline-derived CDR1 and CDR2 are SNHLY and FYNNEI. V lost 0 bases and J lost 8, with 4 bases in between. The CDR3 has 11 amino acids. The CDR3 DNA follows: TGTGCCAGCAGTGAAGCGGGAGGCTACACCTTC. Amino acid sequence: CASSEAGGYTF.

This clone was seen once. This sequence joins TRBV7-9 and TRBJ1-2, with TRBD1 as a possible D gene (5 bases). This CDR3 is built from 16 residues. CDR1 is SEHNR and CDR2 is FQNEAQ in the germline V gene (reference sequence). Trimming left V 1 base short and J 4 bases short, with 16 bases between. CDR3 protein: CASSLGLSGIIYGYTF. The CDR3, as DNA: TGTGCCAGCAGCTTAGGTTTGTCAGGGATTATCTATGGCTACACCTTC.

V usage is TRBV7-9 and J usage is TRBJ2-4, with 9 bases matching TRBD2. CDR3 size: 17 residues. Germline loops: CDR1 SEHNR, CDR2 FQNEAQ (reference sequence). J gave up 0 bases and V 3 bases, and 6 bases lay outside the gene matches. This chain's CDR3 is CASSLASGILAKNIQYF. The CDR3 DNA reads TGTGCCAGCAGCTTGGCTAGCGGGATCCTAGCCAAAAACATTCAGTACTTC.

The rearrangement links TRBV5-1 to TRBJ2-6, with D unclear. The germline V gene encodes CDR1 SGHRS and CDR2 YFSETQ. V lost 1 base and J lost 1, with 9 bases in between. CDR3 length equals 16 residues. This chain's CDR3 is CASSLLGKSGANVLTF. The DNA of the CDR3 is TGCGCCAGCAGCTTGTTGGGCAAATCTGGGGCCAACGTCCTGACTTTC.

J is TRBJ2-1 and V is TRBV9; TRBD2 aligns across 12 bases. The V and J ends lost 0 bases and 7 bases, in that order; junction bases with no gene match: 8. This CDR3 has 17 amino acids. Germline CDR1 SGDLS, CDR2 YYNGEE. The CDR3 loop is CASSVVPGLAGTNEQFF. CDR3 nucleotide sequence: TGTGCCAGCAGCGTAGTCCCTGGACTAGCGGGAACGAATGAGCAGTTCTTC.

The CDR3 region is CASSHGDSYGYTF. CDR3 coding DNA: TGTGCCAGCAGCCACGGGGACAGCTATGGCTACACCTTC. This chain uses TRBV14 with TRBJ1-2; 7 nucleotides line up with TRBD1. The V gene's germline CDR1 is SGHDN and CDR2 FVKESK. This CDR3 is built from 13 residues. V dropped 3 bases and J dropped 4; count of bases not matched to a gene: 2.

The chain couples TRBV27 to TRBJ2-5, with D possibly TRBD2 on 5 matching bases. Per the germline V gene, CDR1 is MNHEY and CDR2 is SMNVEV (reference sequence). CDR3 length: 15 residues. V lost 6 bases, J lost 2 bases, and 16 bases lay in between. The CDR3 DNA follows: TGTGCCAGCAGACCCTCGGGGTCCCGGCAAGAGACCCAGTACTTC. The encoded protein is CASRPSGSRQETQYF.

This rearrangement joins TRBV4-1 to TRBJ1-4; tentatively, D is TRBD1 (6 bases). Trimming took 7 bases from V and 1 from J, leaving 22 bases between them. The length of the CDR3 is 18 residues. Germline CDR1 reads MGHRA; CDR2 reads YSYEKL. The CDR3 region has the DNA TGCGCCAGCACCCCCCTTGGGGGGGGCGTAGGAACTAATGAAAAACTGTTTTTT. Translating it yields CASTPLGGGVGTNEKLFF.

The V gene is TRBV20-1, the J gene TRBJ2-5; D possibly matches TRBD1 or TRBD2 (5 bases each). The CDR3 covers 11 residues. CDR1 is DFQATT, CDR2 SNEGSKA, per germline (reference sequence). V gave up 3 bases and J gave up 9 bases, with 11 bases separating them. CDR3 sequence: CSARGEGSQYF. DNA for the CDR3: TGCAGTGCTAGGGGAGAGGGGTCCCAGTACTTC.

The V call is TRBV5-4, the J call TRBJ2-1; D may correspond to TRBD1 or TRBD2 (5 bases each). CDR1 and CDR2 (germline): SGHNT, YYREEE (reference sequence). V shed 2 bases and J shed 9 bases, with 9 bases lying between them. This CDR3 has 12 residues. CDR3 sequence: CASSFRGIEQFF. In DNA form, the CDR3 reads TGTGCCAGCAGCTTTCGGGGCATTGAGCAGTTCTTC.

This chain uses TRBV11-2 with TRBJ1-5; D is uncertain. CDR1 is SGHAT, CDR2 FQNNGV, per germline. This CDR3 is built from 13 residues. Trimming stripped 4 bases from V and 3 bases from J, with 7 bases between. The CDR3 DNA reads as TGTGCCAGCAGCTGGGCGCTCAATCAGCCCCAGCATTTT. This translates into CASSWALNQPQHF.

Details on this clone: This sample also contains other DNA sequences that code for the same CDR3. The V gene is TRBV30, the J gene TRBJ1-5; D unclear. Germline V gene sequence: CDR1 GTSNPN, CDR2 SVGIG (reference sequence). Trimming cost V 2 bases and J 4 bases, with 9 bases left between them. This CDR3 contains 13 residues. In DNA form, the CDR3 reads TGTGCCTGGAGTAGCCAAAATAATCAGCCCCAGCATTTT. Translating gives CAWSSQNNQPQHF.